This TCR beta chain comes out of a study of T cells in Graves' hyperthyroidism and ophthalmopathy. Newly diagnosed hyperthyroidism patients aged 18 to 65 years had disease lasting under 2 months. The study excluded patients with uncontrolled infection, other autoimmune disease, pregnancy or lactation. This clonotype was observed many times. It was RNA transcripts that yielded the amplified TCR beta CDR3 regions. With the HTBI primer set, the TCR CDR3 went through a first round of RT-PCR. One entry per CDR3 protein results from TCRdb running MiXCR on the multiplex PCR reads. The sample lists some 460,000 distinct CDR3 sequences, approximately 15% seen once, with 12% to 15% in the top ten. The CDR3 consists of 13 residues. The V end was cut by 7 bases, the J end by 0 bases, with 10 bases between. From germline, CDR1 is SNHLY and CDR2 FYNNEI.

The source of this sequence is a woman between 18 and 29 years old with Graves' hyperthyroidism. This chain connects TRBV2 to TRBJ2-7; TRBD2 might be the D (6 bases). Sequencing was done on a sample of blood. The DNA for the CDR3 is TGTGCCAGCAAAGGAGGGAGCTCCTACGAGCAGTACTTC. Protein sequence: CASKGGSSYEQYF. Supplemented by reference TRBV2 and TRBJ2-7, the full variable domain reads EPEVTQTPSHQVTQMGQEVILRCVPISNHLYFYWYRQILGQKVEFLVSFYNNEISEKSEIFDDQFSVERPDGSNFTLKIRSTKLEDSAMYFCASKGGSSYEQYFGPGTRLTVT.